The 21 T cell receptor beta chains below all came from one sample that was sequenced in a study of high-grade serous ovarian cancer treatment subgroups. Tumor samples were taken before definitive surgery or chemotherapy. Repertoires were generated with immunoSEQ multiplex PCR, while TCRdb's copy carries only in-frame clones and drops some. This sample has about 620 clones, with about 66% found just once. The source material was tumor tissue. These receptors were taken from a human donor with high-grade serous ovarian cancer.

V gene TRBV6-4 combines with J gene TRBJ2-2; no reliable D call. With 0 bases removed from V and 1 base from J, the gap between germline ends came to 6 bases. This CDR3 region has 15 residues. From germline, CDR1 is MRHNA and CDR2 SNTAGT. The CDR3 here is CASSDSGENTGELFF. DNA of the CDR3: TGTGCCAGCAGTGACTCAGGCGAGAACACCGGGGAGCTGTTTTTT.

The V gene is TRBV7-2, the J gene TRBJ2-5; TRBD2 matches at 10 bases. The DNA end lines up better with TRBJ2-7; the J call may be wrong. This CDR3 region has 15 residues. Germline lookup yields CDR1 SGHTA and CDR2 FQGNSA. The CDR3 region is CASSQTSGDSYEQYF. CDR3 DNA sequence: TGTGCCAGCAGCCAAACTAGCGGGGATTCCTACGAGCAGTACTTC.

The gene calls are TRBV27 and TRBJ2-7; D tentatively fits TRBD1 or TRBD2 (5 bases each). V lost 5 bases to trimming and J lost 5 bases, with 16 bases between them. This CDR3 is 14 amino acids long. The V gene's germline CDR1 is MNHEY and CDR2 SMNVEV (reference sequence). For the CDR3, the DNA is TGTGCCAGCAGTCCTGGGACGGCAGCTAACGAGCAGTACTTC. This sequence encodes CASSPGTAANEQYF.

V gene TRBV7-9 combines with J gene TRBJ1-1, with TRBD1 as a possible D gene (6 bases). The CDR3 spans 16 residues. The germline V and J ends were trimmed by 2 bases and 0 bases, with 13 bases remaining between them. From germline, CDR1 is SEHNR and CDR2 FQNEAQ (reference sequence). CDR3 DNA sequence: TGTGCCAGCAGCTTATCGGCAGGGGCCTTGAACACTGAAGCTTTCTTT. It is translated as CASSLSAGALNTEAFF. Using reference TRBV7-9 and TRBJ1-1 for the parts outside the CDR3, the full variable domain is DTGVSQNPRHKITKRGQNVTFRCDPISEHNRLYWYRQTLGQGPEFLTYFQNEAQLEKSRLLSDRFSAERPKGSFSTLEIQRTEQGDSAMYLCASSLSAGALNTEAFFGQGTRLTVV.

This clone was found a few times. The chain carries TRBV10-3 and TRBJ1-1; 12 bases fit TRBD1. The CDR3 contains 15 residues. The germline gives CDR1 ENHRY, CDR2 SYGVKD. CDR3 nucleotide sequence: TGTGCGATAAAAGGGACAGGGGGCGTGAACACTGAAGCTTTCTTT. Amino acid sequence: CAIKGTGGVNTEAFF.

The chain uses TRBV18 and TRBJ2-5; 8 bases are shared with TRBD2. Germline V lookup: CDR1 KGHSH, CDR2 LQKENI. V shed 6 bases and J 3 bases; nucleotides not matched to a gene: 12. This CDR3 is 16 amino acids long. For the CDR3, the DNA is TGTGCCAGCTCCCGCGAGGCACGGGGGGGAGAAGAGACCCAGTACTTC. Its translation is CASSREARGGEETQYF.

This clone occurred a few times. The chain recombines TRBV30 with TRBJ1-1; D possibly corresponds to TRBD1 (5 bases). With 2 bases removed from V and 5 bases from J, the gap between germline ends came to 12 bases. The CDR3 covers 13 residues. Germline-derived CDR1 and CDR2 are GTSNPN and SVGIG (reference sequence). The chain's CDR3 is CAWSQGSWTEAFF. The CDR3 DNA follows: TGTGCCTGGAGTCAGGGAAGTTGGACTGAAGCTTTCTTT. Together with reference TRBV30 and TRBJ1-1, the CDR3 gives the full variable domain: SQTIHQWPATLVQPVGSPLSLECTVEGTSNPNLYWYRQAAGRGLQLLFYSVGIGQISSEVPQNLSASRPQDRQFILSSKKLLLSDSGFYLCAWSQGSWTEAFFGQGTRLTVV.

The chain links TRBV5-1 to TRBJ2-1; tentatively, D is TRBD2 (7 bases). Germline V lookup: CDR1 SGHRS, CDR2 YFSETQ. The CDR3 has 15 residues. V was clipped by 2 bases and J by 10 bases, with 19 bases between them. The CDR3 here is CASSLGGVSGGEQFF. CDR3 nucleotides: TGCGCCAGCAGCTTAGGGGGGGTAAGCGGCGGAGAGCAGTTCTTC.

This clone came up once. The chain joins TRBV6-5 to TRBJ2-1, with TRBD1 matching 7 bases. Germline values: CDR1 MNHEY, CDR2 SVGAGI. The CDR3 runs 15 residues. V lost 5 bases to trimming and J lost 2 bases; unmatched junction nucleotides: 6. CDR3 protein: CASSKLTGAYNEQFF. The DNA of the CDR3 is TGTGCCAGCAGTAAACTTACAGGGGCCTACAATGAGCAGTTCTTC.

V usage is TRBV5-1 and J usage is TRBJ2-2; no clear D. The CDR3 covers 13 residues. V dropped 4 bases and J dropped 4 bases, with 8 bases sitting between them. CDR1 is SGHRS, CDR2 YFSETQ, per germline. This CDR3 is CASSPGPTGELFF. For the CDR3, the DNA is TGCGCCAGCAGCCCGGGTCCCACCGGGGAGCTGTTTTTT.

V gene TRBV11-3 combines with J gene TRBJ2-4, with 7 bases fitting TRBD1. The germline V gene encodes CDR1 SGHNT and CDR2 YENEEA. Trimming at V came to 5 bases and at J to 4 bases, leaving 8 bases not matched to a gene. The CDR3 is made up of 15 amino acids. As DNA, the CDR3 is TGTGCCAGCAGCCTGACTGGGACAGTAAAAAACATTCAGTACTTC. Encoded protein: CASSLTGTVKNIQYF.

J is TRBJ1-1 and V is TRBV6-5; D unclear. V lost 0 bases to trimming and J lost 5 bases, with 7 bases between them. This CDR3 is 13 amino acids long. The V gene's germline CDR1 is MNHEY and CDR2 SVGAGI. The DNA of the CDR3 is TGTGCCAGCAGTTACTCGGAGGTGACTGAAGCTTTCTTT. Its protein is CASSYSEVTEAFF.

The CDR3 DNA reads TGTGCCAGCAGCCCAAAATGGACCAACAATGAGCAGTTCTTC. Translation: CASSPKWTNNEQFF. The chain combines TRBV11-1 with TRBJ2-1; D is ambiguous. The ends were cut back, 5 bases at V and 5 bases at J, with 13 bases in the middle. The CDR3 runs to 14 residues. CDR1 SGHAT and CDR2 FQDESV come from the germline V gene (reference sequence).

This chain's CDR3 is CASSPPGLAGGPETQYF. CDR3 DNA sequence: TGTGCCAGCAGCCCGCCGGGACTAGCGGGAGGGCCGGAGACCCAGTACTTC. The genes are TRBV7-2 and TRBJ2-5, with 16 bases that match TRBD2. The CDR3 extends over 17 amino acids. CDR1 and CDR2 (germline): SGHTA, FQGNSA. V gave up 5 bases and J gave up 5 bases; unmatched junction bases: 8.

The chain has TRBV7-6 and TRBJ2-6, with a weak D call TRBD2 (5 bases). Per germline, CDR1 SGHVS and CDR2 FNYEAQ. This CDR3 contains 17 residues. Trimming pared 0 bases from V and 0 bases from J, leaving 9 bases between. The CDR3 is CASSLARVFSGANVLTF. The CDR3 DNA reads as TGTGCCAGCAGCTTAGCGAGGGTTTTCTCTGGGGCCAACGTCCTGACTTTC.

This clone occurred a few times. The chain uses TRBV4-2 and TRBJ1-2; a weak D match, TRBD1 (5 bases). Germline lookup yields CDR1 LGHNA and CDR2 YNFKEQ. CDR3 length: 15 residues. V gave up 0 bases and J gave up 4 bases, with 12 bases separating them. This CDR3 is CASSQDVGGIYGYTF. DNA of the CDR3: TGTGCCAGCAGCCAAGATGTGGGGGGGATCTATGGCTACACCTTC.

The V and J genes are TRBV5-4 and TRBJ1-4; D uncertain. Germline CDR1 reads SGHNT; CDR2 reads YYREEE (reference sequence). With 0 bases removed from V and 5 bases from J, the gap between germline ends came to 8 bases. The length of the CDR3 is 14 residues. CDR3 coding DNA: TGTGCCAGCAGCTTGGACAGCCTAAATGAAAAACTGTTTTTT. It specifies CASSLDSLNEKLFF.

The rearrangement links TRBV7-3 to TRBJ2-1, with TRBD1 matching over 7 bases. The germline V gene encodes CDR1 SGHTA and CDR2 FQGTGA. This CDR3 has 15 amino acids. Trimming removed 4 bases from V and 4 bases from J; junction bases left unmatched: 7. This chain's CDR3 is CASSSEGTVYNEQFF. In DNA, the CDR3 is TGTGCCAGCAGCTCAGAAGGGACAGTTTACAATGAGCAGTTCTTC.

The chain combines TRBV19 with TRBJ2-7; perhaps TRBD1 as D (6 bases). Germline V gene lookup returns CDR1 LNHDA and CDR2 SQIVND (reference sequence). The CDR3 covers 14 residues. Between the trimmed V and J ends, which lost 5 bases and 0 bases, there was a span of 11 bases. This CDR3 reads CASSHGTPSYEQYF. The DNA of the CDR3 is TGTGCCAGTAGTCATGGGACACCCTCCTACGAGCAGTACTTC. Combining the CDR3 with reference TRBV19 and TRBJ2-7 gives the whole variable domain DGGITQSPKYLFRKEGQNVTLSCEQNLNHDAMYWYRQDPGQGLRLIYYSQIVNDFQKGDIAEGYSVSREKKESFPLTVTSAQKNPTAFYLCASSHGTPSYEQYFGPGTRLTVT.

The chain combines TRBV28 with TRBJ2-5, with 10 bases aligning to TRBD1. V lost 5 bases, J lost 5 bases, and 14 bases stayed unmatched. Per the germline V gene, CDR1 is MDHEN and CDR2 is SYDVKM. CDR3 length: 17 amino acids. The CDR3 DNA is TGTGCCAGCAGTATCCCCGAGGGACAGGGGCTGAAGGAGACCCAGTACTTC. Encoded protein: CASSIPEGQGLKETQYF. Full variable domain (missing parts from reference TRBV28 and TRBJ2-5): DVKVTQSSRYLVKRTGEKVFLECVQDMDHENMFWYRQDPGLGLRLIYFSYDVKMKEKGDIPEGYSVSREKKERFSLILESASTNQTSMYLCASSIPEGQGLKETQYFGPGTRLLVL.

The V gene is TRBV7-8, the J gene TRBJ1-4; the D is unclear. V shed 2 bases and J shed 11 bases, with 6 bases lying between them. The CDR3 consists of 11 residues. Germline CDR1 SGHVS, CDR2 FQNEAQ. CDR3 nucleotide sequence: TGTGCCAGCAGCTTAAGCGGGAAACTGTTTTTT. Translating gives CASSLSGKLFF.